The 16 T cell receptor beta chains below all came from one sample that was sequenced in a study of spatial heterogeneity in lung cancer. A single record per CDR3 protein comes from TCRdb applying MiXCR to the 5' RACE reads. The sample holds approximately 92,000 distinct CDR3 sequences, roughly 12% seen once. Regarding time point: sample taken at primary tumor resection. The specimen was PBMCs, collected at surgery. Receptor source: a male donor with early-stage non-small cell lung cancer.

This sequence joins TRBV12-3 or TRBV12-4 and TRBJ1-1; D remains unclear. V lost 6 bases and J lost 1, with 12 bases in between. CDR3 length equals 14 residues. The CDR3 protein is CASRDGPGNTEAFF. CDR3 nucleotide sequence: TGTGCCAGCAGAGACGGCCCGGGGAACACTGAAGCTTTCTTT.

As concerns this clonotype: This could be a read error, since a much larger clone is one nucleotide away. The chain recombines TRBV5-1 with TRBJ2-5; the D gene is possibly TRBD1 (6 bases). This CDR3 region has 13 residues. CDR1 is SGHRS, CDR2 YFSETQ, per germline. Trimming removed 10 bases at V and 4 bases at J, with 17 bases between. This chain's CDR3 is CAGKNREAETQYF. Written as DNA, the CDR3 is TGCGCCGGCAAGAACAGGGAAGCAGAGACCCAGTACTTC.

This clonotype was counted at least ten times. V and J are TRBV20-1 and TRBJ1-1; D not resolved. Trimming stripped 6 bases from V and 6 bases from J, with 14 bases between. The CDR3 runs to 12 residues. Germline loops: CDR1 DFQATT, CDR2 SNEGSKA (reference sequence). This CDR3 is CSAAVGRAEAFF. CDR3 DNA: TGCAGTGCCGCGGTTGGTCGGGCTGAAGCTTTCTTT.

This clonotype was counted between two and nine times. This rearrangement joins TRBV5-6 to TRBJ1-5, with a tentative D call TRBD1 (6 bases). CDR3 length: 14 amino acids. The V end was cut by 6 bases, the J end by 1 base, with 11 bases between. Germline assignment: CDR1 SGHDT and CDR2 YYEEEE. In DNA form, the CDR3 reads TGTGCCAGCACCTCACAGGGAAGCAATCAGCCCCAGCATTTT. Translating gives CASTSQGSNQPQHF.

V usage is TRBV5-5 and J usage is TRBJ1-2; no clear D. From germline, CDR1 is SGHKS and CDR2 YYEKEE (reference sequence). The CDR3 runs to 12 residues. Trimming pared 1 base from V and 6 bases from J, leaving 7 bases between. The CDR3, as DNA: TGTGCCAGCAGCTTGAACAGTCATGGCTACACCTTC. Protein sequence: CASSLNSHGYTF.

The chain carries TRBV6-6 and TRBJ1-1; 9 positions agree with TRBD1. V dropped 7 bases and J dropped 6; count of bases not matched to a gene: 9. CDR1 is MNHNY, CDR2 SVGAGI, per germline (reference sequence). The CDR3 contains 14 residues. CDR3 bases: TGTGCCAGCATCGAGACAGGGGGATCATCTGAAGCTTTCTTT. It is translated as CASIETGGSSEAFF.

The chain carries TRBV6-1 and TRBJ2-6; unclear D gene. Germline CDR1 MNHNS, CDR2 SASEGT. V lost 8 bases to trimming and J lost 1 base, with 12 bases between them. The CDR3 is 15 amino acids. The CDR3, as DNA: TGTGCCAGCGAAAATTTGGGATCTGGGGCCAACGTCCTGACTTTC. Translated: CASENLGSGANVLTF.

This clonotype occurred a few times. The chain recombines TRBV10-3 with TRBJ2-3; the match to TRBD2 covers 7 bases. The CDR3 consists of 15 residues. The ends lost 5 bases at V and 1 base at J; junction bases unmatched: 6. CDR1 ENHRY and CDR2 SYGVKD come from the germline V gene. CDR3 sequence: CAISSTSVGTDTQYF. The CDR3 DNA sequence: TGTGCCATCAGTTCCACTAGCGTGGGCACAGATACGCAGTATTTT.

The chain has TRBV29-1 and TRBJ2-2; 7 bases agree with TRBD2. J lost 0 bases, V lost 6 bases, and 4 bases had no gene match. The germline V gene has CDR1 SQVTM and CDR2 ANQGSEA. The CDR3 consists of 14 residues. CDR3 region: CSVGAGTNTGELFF. Written as DNA, the CDR3 is TGCAGCGTGGGAGCGGGGACGAACACCGGGGAGCTGTTTTTT.

This clonotype was observed a few times. V gene TRBV6-5 combines with J gene TRBJ2-5; D tentatively reads TRBD1 or TRBD2 (5 bases each). Germline CDR1 is MNHEY and CDR2 is SVGAGI. This CDR3 is 13 amino acids long. The V gene lost 2 bases and the J gene lost 7 bases, with 11 bases spanning the gap. The CDR3 DNA sequence: TGTGCCAGCAGTTACGGGGACGATCGGACCCAGTACTTC. The encoded protein is CASSYGDDRTQYF.

This rearrangement joins TRBV5-1 to TRBJ2-7; TRBD1 or TRBD2 may be the D gene (5 bases each). CDR1 is SGHRS and CDR2 is YFSETQ in the germline V gene. Trimming cost V 5 bases and J 2 bases, with 11 bases left between them. The CDR3 runs to 13 residues. CDR3 region: CASSGDGAYEQYF. As DNA, the CDR3 is TGCGCCAGCAGTGGGGACGGCGCCTACGAGCAGTACTTC.

This clonotype was observed a few times. Germline and junction disagree at one end, which may indicate a read error. V and J are TRBV14 and TRBJ2-6; tentatively, D is TRBD1 (6 bases). Germline V lookup: CDR1 SGHDN, CDR2 FVKESK. This CDR3 comprises 16 residues. The CDR3 region has the DNA TGCGCCAGCAGCCAAGAACAGGGTTTTGGGGCCAACGTCCTGACTTTC. Amino acids: CASSQEQGFGANVLTF.

V usage is TRBV5-1 and J usage is TRBJ2-5; 12 positions match TRBD1. Trimming removed 4 bases from V and 4 bases from J; junction bases left unmatched: 8. Germline lookup yields CDR1 SGHRS and CDR2 YFSETQ. This CDR3 comprises 16 residues. The CDR3 reads CASSTSPGQGAETQYF. The CDR3 bases are TGCGCCAGCAGCACCTCCCCGGGACAGGGGGCAGAGACCCAGTACTTC.

This clonotype occurred many times. The chain links TRBV5-1 to TRBJ2-2, with D possibly TRBD1 on 5 matching bases. From germline, CDR1 is SGHRS and CDR2 YFSETQ. Trimming shortened V by 0 bases and J by 1 base, and 10 bases separated the two germline ends. CDR3 size: 16 residues. The CDR3 nucleotides read TGCGCCAGCAGCTTGGGGCAGGGCCTGAACACCGGGGAGCTGTTTTTT. Translated: CASSLGQGLNTGELFF.

The chain uses TRBV30 and TRBJ2-3; TRBD2 aligns across 9 bases. Per the germline V gene, CDR1 is GTSNPN and CDR2 is SVGIG (reference sequence). This CDR3 has 15 residues. Trimming took 2 bases from V and 3 from J; bases not matched to a gene: 6. Written as DNA, the CDR3 is TGTGCCTGGAGTCCTATAGCGGGGGTGACAGATACGCAGTATTTT. Amino acid sequence: CAWSPIAGVTDTQYF.

V gene TRBV3-1 combines with J gene TRBJ2-2; unclear D gene. V was cut by 6 bases and J by 3 bases, with 14 bases left in between. The length of the CDR3 is 15 residues. The germline gives CDR1 LGHDT, CDR2 YNNKEL (reference sequence). The CDR3 protein is CASSYDWVDTGELFF. For the CDR3, the DNA is TGTGCCAGCAGTTACGACTGGGTCGACACCGGGGAGCTGTTTTTT.